The entry below gives a single T cell receptor beta chain sequence along with its context. No antigen is known for it. The primer mix had 60 Vbeta and 13 Jbeta primers. Only in-frame clones appear in the TCRdb table, and some are missing; sequencing was by immunoSEQ multiplex PCR. This repertoire shows 72,000 or so clones, approximately 77% found once; its top ten account for nearly 7.5%. The sample belongs to a study of cytomegalovirus exposure and HLA in healthy donors. Between the trimmed V and J ends, which lost 10 bases and 3 bases, there was a span of 19 bases. CDR3 length: 15 amino acids. Germline V gene lookup returns CDR1 SGHNT and CDR2 YENEEA. Study results and caveats: Listed as cytomegalovirus-associated were over 150 TCR beta chains. At a 0.05 false discovery rate, a later analysis found roughly 17,000 TCR beta sequences to be associated with HLA alleles. Being indistinguishable, some V segments were excluded, TRBV6-2 and TRBV6-3 among them. A later analysis showed HLA-associated TCR beta chains outstripping equally common others in clonal expansion.

Sequenced material: PBMCs. The chain is built from TRBV11-3 and TRBJ1-5; D perhaps matches TRBD1 (5 bases). The TCR was taken from a woman in her twenties or thirties in good health and CMV-seropositive. Written as DNA, the CDR3 is TGTGCCACCTCGATCTACAGGTCGCCCAATCAGCCCCAGCATTTT. Its translation: CATSIYRSPNQPQHF.